These T cell receptor beta chains were read from a single sample in a study of graft-versus-host responses after intestinal transplantation. The method was immunoSEQ multiplex PCR; TCRdb's version includes in-frame clones alone and lacks a portion of them. Here the sample spans 4,600 or so clones, 20% to 30% being singletons. Sequenced here: alloreactive CD4+ T cells from a mixed lymphocyte reaction culture, sampled before intestinal transplant. The receptors stem from a human patient who received an intestinal transplant. CDR3s include the opening cysteine and the closing phenylalanine or tryptophan. The order of the fields is D gene, clone size, V gene, J gene, CDR3 protein, CDR3 DNA. D genes are given only for firm matches. Size values are once, few and many counts, or a class for expanded clones, and some rows have none.

NA	NA	TRBV6-6	TRBJ1-5	CASSRTDSNQPQHF	TGTGCCAGCAGTCGGACGGATAGCAATCAGCCCCAGCATTTT
TRBD2	NA	TRBV5-4	TRBJ2-5	CASSWGLSGGAWETQYF	TGTGCCAGCAGCTGGGGTTTGAGCGGGGGGGCCTGGGAGACCCAGTACTTC
NA	NA	TRBV6-6	TRBJ1-6	CASSYGFRPSPLHF	TGTGCCAGCAGTTACGGGTTCCGGCCTTCACCCCTCCACTTT
NA	NA	TRBV5-4	TRBJ1-2	CASSLRPFYGYTF	TGTGCCAGCAGCTTAAGGCCTTTCTATGGCTACACCTTC
NA	large	TRBV2	TRBJ2-1	CASTAQLSYNEQFF	TGTGCCAGCACCGCCCAGCTCTCCTACAATGAGCAGTTCTTC
TRBD1	few	TRBV6-1	TRBJ1-2	CASSEFGDRRGFYGYTF	TGTGCCAGCAGTGAATTCGGGGACAGGCGGGGATTCTATGGCTACACCTTC
NA	NA	TRBV11-3	TRBJ2-1	CASSLASSYNEQFF	TGTGCCAGCAGCTTAGCTAGCTCCTACAATGAGCAGTTCTTC
NA	NA	TRBV4-3	TRBJ2-7	CASSQAYRTYEQYF	TGCGCCAGCAGCCAAGCCTACAGGACCTACGAGCAGTACTTC
NA	NA	TRBV28	TRBJ1-4	CASSFLGQTNEKLFF	TGTGCCAGCAGTTTTCTGGGACAAACTAATGAAAAACTGTTTTTT
NA	NA	TRBV6-1	TRBJ1-5	CASSWVRFGSEPQHF	TGTGCCAGCTCTTGGGTCAGGTTTGGGAGTGAGCCCCAGCATTTT
TRBD1	once	TRBV6-6	TRBJ1-2	CASSYKSGTGGYTF	TGTGCCAGCAGTTACAAATCCGGGACAGGCGGCTACACCTTC
NA	NA	TRBV4-1	TRBJ2-7	CASSQAGVSYEQYF	TGCGCCAGCAGCCAAGCGGGGGTCTCCTACGAGCAGTACTTC